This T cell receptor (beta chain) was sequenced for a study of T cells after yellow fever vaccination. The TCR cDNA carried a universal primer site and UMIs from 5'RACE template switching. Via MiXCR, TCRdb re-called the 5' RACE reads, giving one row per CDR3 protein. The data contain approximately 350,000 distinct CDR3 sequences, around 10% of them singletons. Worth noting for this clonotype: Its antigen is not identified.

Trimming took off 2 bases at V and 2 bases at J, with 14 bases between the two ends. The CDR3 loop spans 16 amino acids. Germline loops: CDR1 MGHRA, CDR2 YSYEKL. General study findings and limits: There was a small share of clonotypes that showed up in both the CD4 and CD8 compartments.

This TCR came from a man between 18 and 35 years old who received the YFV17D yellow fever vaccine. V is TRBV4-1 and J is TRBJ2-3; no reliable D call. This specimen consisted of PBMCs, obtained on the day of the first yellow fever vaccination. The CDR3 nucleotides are TGCGCCAGCAGCCAATTCCTGCCGGATGACACAGATACGCAGTATTTT. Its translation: CASSQFLPDDTDTQYF.